This record concerns one T cell receptor beta chain sequence. Its antigen is not yet known. Qualities for individual bases were not recorded, and no much larger clone is one base off. For repertoire sequencing, TCR beta CDR3 regions were amplified from RNA transcripts. The first round was an RT-PCR using HTBI primers with the Qiagen OneStep RT-PCR kit, and this first round was followed by a second-round multiplex PCR, then size selection and purification. Sequencing of the libraries was carried out on an Illumina HiSeq2000 in paired-end mode with 100 bp reads. Under the source paper's analysis protocol: SOAPnuke was used to process the reads, throwing out any read that had adapters, had uncalled bases, had a mean Phred below 15, or lacked an exact constant-primer or identifier match. COPE v1.2.5 was used to merge the high-quality paired reads. Each unique nucleotide sequence was defined as a clonotype, and clonotypes were aligned to IMGT TRB V, D and J references with MiTCR v1.1. Only V-J combinations with frequency above 0.0001 were analysed, covering 99% to 99.2% of repertoires. For each V-J combination, a TCR clonal expansion and chaos score was defined as the ratio of F50 clonal expansion to chaos observed in the TCRdist matrix. Welch's t-statistics and random forest were used to reduce the features to 10 to 15 V-J combinations, which were then used as input to a naive Bayes classifier. The similarity between thyroid and blood repertoires was quantified using the Morisita-Horn index. TCRdb trimmed the raw reads at Q25, called clones with MiXCR and kept productive beta chains. Entries that share a CDR3 protein sequence are merged under the most common genes and DNA. The V and J calls and clone size are TCRdb's, not the authors'. Here the sample has about 15,000 distinct CDR3 sequences; about 50% occur a single time. Of the sample, around 42% is held by the ten largest clones.

Germline trimming amounts to 6 bases on V and 5 bases on J, with 3 as the count of junction bases outside the gene matches. The CDR3 numbers 14 residues from cysteine through phenylalanine. The kept DNA is CDR3 alone, 42 bases in frame from the first base. CDR1 and CDR2 are drawn from the germline V gene: MGHDK, SYGVNS. This specimen belongs to a study of Graves' ophthalmopathy and Graves' hyperthyroidism (dated by TCRdb to 2017 to 2018). Study-wide context: Peripheral blood samples were taken at the time of initial diagnosis, before any treatment was given. TCR beta repertoire signatures were used to distinguish Graves' ophthalmopathy from Graves' hyperthyroidism and to predict progression to ophthalmopathy. In total, 120 to 150 blood samples were TCR-sequenced: 40 to 45 ophthalmopathy, about 75 hyperthyroidism and some 17 hyperthyroidism-to-ophthalmopathy patients. To explore V-J signatures distinguishing ophthalmopathy from hyperthyroidism, a discovery set of 100 patients (about 41 ophthalmopathy, 55 to 60 stable hyperthyroidism) was enrolled. An independent validation cohort was composed of roughly 18 hyperthyroidism patients and about 17 patients who later progressed from hyperthyroidism to ophthalmopathy. T-cell repertoires of thyroid tissue and blood were compared in over 5 hyperthyroidism patients. Following sampling, methimazole starting at 30 mg daily was administered to hyperthyroidism patients, and high-dose intravenous methylprednisolone was administered to ophthalmopathy patients. The 100 or so discovery patients were randomly divided into training and test sets at a 7:3 ratio.

The ophthalmopathy patients had moderately to severely active disease, with a Clinical Activity Score of 3 or higher, a NOSPECS grade of 4 or higher, and a disease duration of less than 3 months. Patients with other autoimmune diseases, uncontrolled infections, pregnancy or lactation were excluded. Clinical symptoms, serum thyroxine, TRAb, thyroid ultrasound and orbital computed tomography were used for diagnosis. PBMCs were isolated from roughly 10 ml of fresh peripheral blood by Ficoll-Paque density gradient centrifugation. Total RNA was extracted with Trizol reagent and quality-checked on an Agilent 2100 Bioanalyzer. The paper's findings and limits, for the study overall: Sample size was not predetermined statistically, and investigators were not blinded to group allocation. In validation, the model predicted ophthalmopathy progression with about 71% sensitivity and roughly 72% specificity; 12 predicted patients were CT-confirmed with GO in a median of roughly 6.8 months. Most expanded thyroid clonotypes with a frequency above 0.001 also appeared in blood, which suggests that blood repertoires may reflect the immune response in the thyroid. The 13-signature model separated ophthalmopathy from stable hyperthyroidism with over 85% sensitivity and approximately 81% specificity in cross-validation, and 80%/75% in the test set.

The rearranged chain carries TRBV25-1 and TRBJ2-1, with 11 bases matching TRBD2. This receptor was identified in a woman in her 30s with Graves' ophthalmopathy. Donor details come from another sample of the same person, matched by shared clones. Input material: peripheral blood. The CDR3 region has the sequence CASSVAGGDNEQFF. The bases are TGTGCCAGCAGCGTAGCGGGAGGGGACAATGAGCAGTTCTTC.